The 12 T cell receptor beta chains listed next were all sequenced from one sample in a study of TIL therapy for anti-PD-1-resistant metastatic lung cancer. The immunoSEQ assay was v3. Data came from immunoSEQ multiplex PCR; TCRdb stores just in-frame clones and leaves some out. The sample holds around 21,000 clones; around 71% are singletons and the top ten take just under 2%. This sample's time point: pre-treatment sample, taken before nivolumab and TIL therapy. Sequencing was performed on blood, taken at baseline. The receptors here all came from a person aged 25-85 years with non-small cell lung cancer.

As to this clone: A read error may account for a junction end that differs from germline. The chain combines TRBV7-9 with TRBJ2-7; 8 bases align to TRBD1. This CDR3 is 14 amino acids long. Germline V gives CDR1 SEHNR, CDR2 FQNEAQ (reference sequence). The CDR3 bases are TGTGCCAGCACCTTACAACAGGGGGCCTACGAGCAGTACTTC. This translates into CASTLQQGAYEQYF.

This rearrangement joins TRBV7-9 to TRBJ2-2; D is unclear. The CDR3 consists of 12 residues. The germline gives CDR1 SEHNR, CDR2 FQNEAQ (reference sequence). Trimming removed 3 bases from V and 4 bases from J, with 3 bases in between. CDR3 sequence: CASSFATGELFF. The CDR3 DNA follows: TGTGCCAGCAGCTTCGCCACCGGGGAGCTGTTTTTT.

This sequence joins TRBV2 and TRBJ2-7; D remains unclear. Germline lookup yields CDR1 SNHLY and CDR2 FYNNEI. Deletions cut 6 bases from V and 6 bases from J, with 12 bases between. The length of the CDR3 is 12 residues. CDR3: CASRAPFSEQYV. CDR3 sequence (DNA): TGTGCCAGCAGAGCCCCATTCTCCGAGCAGTACGTC.

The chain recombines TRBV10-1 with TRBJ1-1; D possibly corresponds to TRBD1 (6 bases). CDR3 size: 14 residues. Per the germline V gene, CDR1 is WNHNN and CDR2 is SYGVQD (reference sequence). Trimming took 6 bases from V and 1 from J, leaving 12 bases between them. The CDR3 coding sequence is TGCGCCAGCAGCGCGACGGGGGCGAACACTGAAGCTTTCTTT. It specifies CASSATGANTEAFF.

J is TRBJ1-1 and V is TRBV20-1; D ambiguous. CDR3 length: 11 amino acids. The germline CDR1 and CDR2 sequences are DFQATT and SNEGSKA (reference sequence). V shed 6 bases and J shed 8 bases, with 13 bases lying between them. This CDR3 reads CSAARIPEAFF. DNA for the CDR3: TGCAGTGCAGCCAGGATTCCCGAAGCTTTCTTT.

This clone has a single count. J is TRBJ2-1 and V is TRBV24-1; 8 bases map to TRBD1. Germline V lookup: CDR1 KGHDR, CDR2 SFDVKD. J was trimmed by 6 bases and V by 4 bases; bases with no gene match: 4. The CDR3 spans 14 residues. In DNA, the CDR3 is TGTGCCACCAGTGACCCCGACAGGGGCAATGAGCAGTTCTTC. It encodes CATSDPDRGNEQFF.

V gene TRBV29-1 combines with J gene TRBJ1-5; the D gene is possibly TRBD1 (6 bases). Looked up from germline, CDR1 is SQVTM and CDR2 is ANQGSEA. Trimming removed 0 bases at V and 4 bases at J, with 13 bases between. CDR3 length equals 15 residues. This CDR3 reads CSVEDRDIRNQPQHF. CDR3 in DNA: TGCAGCGTTGAAGACCGGGACATTCGGAATCAGCCCCAGCATTTT.

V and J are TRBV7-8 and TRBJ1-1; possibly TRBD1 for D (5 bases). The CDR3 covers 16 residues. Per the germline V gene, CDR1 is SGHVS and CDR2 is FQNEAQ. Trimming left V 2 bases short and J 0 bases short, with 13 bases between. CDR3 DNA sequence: TGTGCCAGCAGCTTAATGGGGCCTCAGATGAACACTGAAGCTTTCTTT. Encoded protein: CASSLMGPQMNTEAFF.

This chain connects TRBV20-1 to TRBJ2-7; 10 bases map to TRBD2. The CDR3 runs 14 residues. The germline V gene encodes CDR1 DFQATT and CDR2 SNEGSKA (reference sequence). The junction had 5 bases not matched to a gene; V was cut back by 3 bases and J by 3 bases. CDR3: CSASFGTSVYEQYF. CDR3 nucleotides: TGCAGTGCTAGTTTCGGGACTAGCGTCTACGAGCAGTACTTC.

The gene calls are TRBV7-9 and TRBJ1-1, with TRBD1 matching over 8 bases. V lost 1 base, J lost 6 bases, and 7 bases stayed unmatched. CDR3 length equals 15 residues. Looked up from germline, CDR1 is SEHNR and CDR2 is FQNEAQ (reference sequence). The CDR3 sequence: CASSLGAGGRPEAFF. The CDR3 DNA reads TGTGCCAGCAGCTTAGGGGCAGGGGGCCGACCTGAAGCTTTCTTT. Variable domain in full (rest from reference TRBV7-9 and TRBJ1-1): DTGVSQNPRHKITKRGQNVTFRCDPISEHNRLYWYRQTLGQGPEFLTYFQNEAQLEKSRLLSDRFSAERPKGSFSTLEIQRTEQGDSAMYLCASSLGAGGRPEAFFGQGTRLTVV.

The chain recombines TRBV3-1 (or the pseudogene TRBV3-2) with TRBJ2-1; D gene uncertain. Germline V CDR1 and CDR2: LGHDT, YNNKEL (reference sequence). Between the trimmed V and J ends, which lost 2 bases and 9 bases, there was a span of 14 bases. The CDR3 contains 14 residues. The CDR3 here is CASSQFLESGEQFF. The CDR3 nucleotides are TGTGCCAGCAGCCAATTTCTAGAATCGGGTGAGCAGTTCTTC.

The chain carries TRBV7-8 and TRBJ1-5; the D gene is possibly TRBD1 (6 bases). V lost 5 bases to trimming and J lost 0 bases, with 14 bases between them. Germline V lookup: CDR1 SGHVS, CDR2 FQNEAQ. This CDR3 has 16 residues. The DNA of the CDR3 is TGTGCCAGCAGCCCCATGGGGGCTGATAGCAATCAGCCCCAGCATTTT. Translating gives CASSPMGADSNQPQHF.